This T cell receptor (beta chain) was identified in a study of CD8 T cells in ankylosing spondylitis. Study results and caveats: The study identified a TCR beta motif of about eight highly homologous variants that appeared characteristic of ankylosing spondylitis blood.

The CDR3 loop spans 13 amino acids. Germline V gives CDR1 GTSNPN, CDR2 SVGIG (reference sequence). With 1 base removed from V and 1 base from J, the gap between germline ends came to 7 bases. Each CDR3 protein is one row after TCRdb ran MiXCR on the 5' RACE reads. The sample yields about 220,000 distinct CDR3 sequences, approximately 20% seen once. Concerning this clonotype: Its cognate antigen is unknown.

Sequenced sample: blood, either unsorted or a sorted T cell fraction (not recorded which). The chain has TRBV30 and TRBJ1-1, with D perhaps matching TRBD1 (6 bases). This TCR derives from a male donor with ankylosing spondylitis. This CDR3 reads CAWSEGQNTEAFF. The CDR3 DNA sequence: TGTGCCTGGAGTGAGGGACAGAACACTGAAGCTTTCTTT. The variable domain in full, completed from reference TRBV30 and TRBJ1-1, reads SQTIHQWPATLVQPVGSPLSLECTVEGTSNPNLYWYRQAAGRGLQLLFYSVGIGQISSEVPQNLSASRPQDRQFILSSKKLLLSDSGFYLCAWSEGQNTEAFFGQGTRLTVV.